Listed below are T cell receptor beta chains from one sample, sequenced in a study of blood T cell repertoires in COVID-19. Produced via immunoSEQ multiplex PCR; TCRdb's table is partial and in-frame only. The table lists fewer than 400,000 clones, around 85% of them singletons. Sequenced input: PBMCs or T cells enriched from blood (not recorded which). The receptors come from a man under 40 who had recovered from COVID-19. Each CDR3 is given with its conserved first and last residue. Fields, in order: V gene, clone size, CDR3 length, D gene, J gene, CDR3 protein, CDR3 DNA. D genes are given only for firm matches. The size entry is marked missing in some rows and otherwise reads once, few, many or a size class.

v_call: TRBV29-1
clone_size: .
cdr3_length: 14
d_call: .
j_call: TRBJ2-1
cdr3_aa: CSVKRLDEANEQFF
cdr3_nt: TGCAGCGTGAAGCGGCTAGATGAGGCCAATGAGCAGTTCTTC

v_call: TRBV9
clone_size: .
cdr3_length: 15
d_call: TRBD1
j_call: TRBJ2-7
cdr3_aa: CASSTEDRPLDEQYF
cdr3_nt: TGTGCCAGCAGCACCGAGGACAGGCCTCTAGACGAGCAGTACTTC

v_call: TRBV11-2
clone_size: .
cdr3_length: 17
d_call: .
j_call: TRBJ1-6
cdr3_aa: CASSATRTEVVNSPLHF
cdr3_nt: TGTGCCAGCAGCGCCACCCGGACAGAGGTCGTCAATTCACCCCTCCACTTT

v_call: TRBV2
clone_size: .
cdr3_length: 14
d_call: TRBD1
j_call: TRBJ1-1
cdr3_aa: CASSLTGRNTEAFF
cdr3_nt: TGTGCCAGCAGTTTGACAGGGAGGAACACTGAAGCTTTCTTT

v_call: TRBV20-1
clone_size: once
cdr3_length: 15
d_call: TRBD1
j_call: TRBJ1-2
cdr3_aa: CSASGDRGSGYGYTF
cdr3_nt: TGCAGTGCTAGTGGCGACAGGGGAAGTGGGTATGGCTACACCTTC

v_call: TRBV9
clone_size: few
cdr3_length: 17
d_call: .
j_call: TRBJ2-3
cdr3_aa: CASSVRTTGLSTDTQYF
cdr3_nt: TGTGCCAGCAGCGTGAGGACCACAGGCCTTAGCACAGATACGCAGTATTTT

v_call: TRBV7-9
clone_size: .
cdr3_length: 15
d_call: TRBD2
j_call: TRBJ2-1
cdr3_aa: CASSPSGTSERGQFF
cdr3_nt: TGTGCCAGCAGCCCGAGTGGGACTAGCGAAAGGGGGCAGTTCTTC

v_call: TRBV19
clone_size: .
cdr3_length: 14
d_call: .
j_call: TRBJ2-5
cdr3_aa: CASTPLYGDETQYF
cdr3_nt: TGTGCCAGTACCCCTCTTTACGGGGATGAGACCCAGTACTTC

v_call: TRBV5-4
clone_size: .
cdr3_length: 16
d_call: TRBD1
j_call: TRBJ2-5
cdr3_aa: CASSLGGQGLRETQYF
cdr3_nt: TGTGCCAGCAGCTTGGGGGGACAGGGGCTTCGAGAGACCCAGTACTTC

v_call: TRBV10-3
clone_size: few
cdr3_length: 14
d_call: .
j_call: TRBJ1-5
cdr3_aa: CATRGTVVGQPQHF
cdr3_nt: TGTGCCACTCGGGGGACGGTAGTGGGGCAGCCCCAGCATTTT

v_call: TRBV6-5
clone_size: .
cdr3_length: 13
d_call: .
j_call: TRBJ1-4
cdr3_aa: CASKRVGNEKLFF
cdr3_nt: TGTGCCAGCAAGAGGGTCGGTAATGAAAAACTGTTTTTT

v_call: TRBV19
clone_size: once
cdr3_length: 15
d_call: TRBD1
j_call: TRBJ1-2
cdr3_aa: CASSPGTGDFDGYTF
cdr3_nt: TGTGCCAGTAGTCCCGGGACAGGGGATTTCGATGGCTACACCTTC

v_call: TRBV12-5
clone_size: .
cdr3_length: 15
d_call: TRBD1
j_call: TRBJ1-1
cdr3_aa: CASGLGGQKNTEAFF
cdr3_nt: TGTGCTAGTGGTTTGGGGGGACAGAAGAACACTGAAGCTTTCTTT

v_call: TRBV30
clone_size: .
cdr3_length: 14
d_call: TRBD1
j_call: TRBJ1-1
cdr3_aa: CAWRDRDRNTEAFF
cdr3_nt: TGTGCCTGGAGAGACCGGGACAGGAACACTGAAGCTTTCTTT

v_call: TRBV5-6
clone_size: .
cdr3_length: 18
d_call: .
j_call: TRBJ2-2
cdr3_aa: CASSLDSSGALLIGELFF
cdr3_nt: TGTGCCAGCAGCTTGGACTCATCAGGGGCCCTATTGATCGGGGAGCTGTTTTTT

v_call: TRBV21-1
clone_size: .
cdr3_length: 14
d_call: .
j_call: TRBJ1-2
cdr3_aa: CASTGDRKNYGYTF
cdr3_nt: TGTGCCAGCACCGGGGACAGGAAAAACTATGGCTACACCTTC

v_call: TRBV7-2
clone_size: .
cdr3_length: 16
d_call: TRBD2
j_call: TRBJ2-3
cdr3_aa: CASSLVAGVSTDTQYF
cdr3_nt: TGTGCCAGCAGCTTAGTCGCGGGGGTGAGCACAGATACGCAGTATTTT

v_call: TRBV30
clone_size: .
cdr3_length: 15
d_call: .
j_call: TRBJ1-5
cdr3_aa: CAWSGLPPGNQPQHF
cdr3_nt: TGTGCCTGGAGTGGGCTCCCCCCCGGCAATCAGCCCCAGCATTTT

v_call: TRBV5-1
clone_size: .
cdr3_length: 14
d_call: .
j_call: TRBJ1-1
cdr3_aa: CASSVTVMNTEAFF
cdr3_nt: TGCGCCAGCAGCGTGACAGTTATGAACACTGAAGCTTTCTTT

v_call: TRBV6-5
clone_size: once
cdr3_length: 12
d_call: .
j_call: TRBJ1-1
cdr3_aa: CASMHGGTEAFF
cdr3_nt: TGTGCCAGCATGCACGGGGGGACTGAAGCTTTCTTT

v_call: TRBV4-3
clone_size: .
cdr3_length: 17
d_call: .
j_call: TRBJ1-5
cdr3_aa: CASSQDWAGYGNQPQHF
cdr3_nt: TGCGCCAGCAGCCAAGATTGGGCAGGGTACGGCAATCAGCCCCAGCATTTT

v_call: TRBV7-2
clone_size: .
cdr3_length: 15
d_call: .
j_call: TRBJ1-1
cdr3_aa: CASSLAGLTGTEAFF
cdr3_nt: TGTGCCAGCAGCTTAGCAGGTTTAACGGGTACTGAAGCTTTCTTT

v_call: TRBV21-1
clone_size: .
cdr3_length: 15
d_call: .
j_call: TRBJ1-5
cdr3_aa: CASRKGQDSNQPQHF
cdr3_nt: TGTGCCAGCAGAAAAGGACAGGATAGCAATCAGCCCCAGCATTTT

v_call: TRBV9
clone_size: .
cdr3_length: 16
d_call: .
j_call: TRBJ2-1
cdr3_aa: CASSPTSGVRGHEQFF
cdr3_nt: TGTGCCAGCAGCCCAACTAGCGGAGTTAGGGGGCATGAGCAGTTCTTC

v_call: TRBV7-2
clone_size: .
cdr3_length: 16
d_call: .
j_call: TRBJ2-3
cdr3_aa: CASSPTTSRRTDTQYF
cdr3_nt: TGTGCCAGCAGCCCAACGACTAGTAGGCGCACAGATACGCAGTATTTT

v_call: TRBV29-1
clone_size: few
cdr3_length: 14
d_call: .
j_call: TRBJ1-2
cdr3_aa: CSVEESGEGYGYTF
cdr3_nt: TGCAGCGTTGAGGAGTCAGGGGAAGGCTATGGCTACACCTTC

v_call: TRBV6-2/TRBV6-3
clone_size: .
cdr3_length: 15
d_call: TRBD1
j_call: TRBJ2-2
cdr3_aa: CASSAWTGFTGELFF
cdr3_nt: TGTGCCAGCAGTGCCTGGACAGGGTTCACCGGGGAGCTGTTTTTT

v_call: TRBV29-1
clone_size: .
cdr3_length: 14
d_call: TRBD1
j_call: TRBJ1-1
cdr3_aa: CSVAFGTGETEAFF
cdr3_nt: TGCAGCGTTGCGTTTGGGACAGGGGAAACTGAAGCTTTCTTT

v_call: TRBV7-6
clone_size: .
cdr3_length: 17
d_call: TRBD2
j_call: TRBJ2-7
cdr3_aa: CASSLGGRGGSLYEQYF
cdr3_nt: TGTGCCAGCAGCTTAGGAGGTCGGGGGGGATCACTCTACGAGCAGTACTTC

v_call: TRBV21-1
clone_size: once
cdr3_length: 18
d_call: .
j_call: TRBJ1-4
cdr3_aa: CAGERVDGRFPTNEKLFF
cdr3_nt: TGTGCCGGAGAACGGGTGGACGGGAGGTTTCCTACTAATGAAAAACTGTTTTTT

v_call: TRBV2
clone_size: few
cdr3_length: 14
d_call: TRBD1
j_call: TRBJ1-1
cdr3_aa: CASSPLSTGGAAFF
cdr3_nt: TGTGCCAGCAGTCCCCTTTCGACAGGGGGCGCCGCTTTCTTT

v_call: TRBV11-2
clone_size: once
cdr3_length: 12
d_call: .
j_call: TRBJ2-2
cdr3_aa: CASSTQTGELFF
cdr3_nt: TGTGCCAGCAGCACTCAGACAGGGGAGCTGTTTTTT

v_call: TRBV20-1
clone_size: .
cdr3_length: 11
d_call: .
j_call: TRBJ1-2
cdr3_aa: CSGGRVGFAYF
cdr3_nt: TGCAGTGGGGGCAGGGTTGGGTTCGCCTACTTC

v_call: TRBV4-1
clone_size: .
cdr3_length: 14
d_call: TRBD1
j_call: TRBJ1-1
cdr3_aa: CASSQSTGQTEAFF
cdr3_nt: TGCGCCAGCAGCCAATCGACAGGGCAGACTGAAGCTTTCTTT

v_call: TRBV5-1
clone_size: .
cdr3_length: 15
d_call: .
j_call: TRBJ2-7
cdr3_aa: CASSSRPGHLYEQYF
cdr3_nt: TGCGCCAGCAGCTCGAGACCGGGACACCTCTACGAGCAGTACTTC

v_call: TRBV7-9
clone_size: once
cdr3_length: 11
d_call: .
j_call: TRBJ1-1
cdr3_aa: CASSLYSSAFF
cdr3_nt: TGTGCCAGCAGCTTATACAGTTCAGCTTTCTTT

v_call: TRBV5-1
clone_size: .
cdr3_length: 15
d_call: TRBD2
j_call: TRBJ2-7
cdr3_aa: CASSLEAGEPYEQYF
cdr3_nt: TGCGCCAGCAGCTTGGAAGCGGGGGAGCCCTACGAGCAGTACTTC

v_call: TRBV5-1
clone_size: .
cdr3_length: 15
d_call: TRBD1
j_call: TRBJ1-2
cdr3_aa: CASSSSGDRGYGYTF
cdr3_nt: TGCGCCAGCAGCTCATCGGGGGACAGGGGGTATGGCTACACCTTC

v_call: TRBV7-9
clone_size: .
cdr3_length: 15
d_call: TRBD1
j_call: TRBJ2-7
cdr3_aa: CASGTGTGGAYEQYF
cdr3_nt: TGTGCCAGCGGCACGGGGACAGGGGGCGCCTACGAGCAGTACTTC

v_call: TRBV18
clone_size: .
cdr3_length: 13
d_call: .
j_call: TRBJ1-1
cdr3_aa: CASSPPGETEAFF
cdr3_nt: TGTGCCAGCTCACCACCAGGGGAAACTGAAGCTTTCTTT

v_call: TRBV27
clone_size: .
cdr3_length: 11
d_call: .
j_call: TRBJ1-2
cdr3_aa: CASHSGYGYTF
cdr3_nt: TGTGCCAGCCACTCCGGCTATGGCTACACCTTC

v_call: TRBV2
clone_size: .
cdr3_length: 15
d_call: TRBD1
j_call: TRBJ1-1
cdr3_aa: CASSDYRGLRTEAFF
cdr3_nt: TGTGCCAGCAGTGATTACAGGGGGCTAAGAACTGAAGCTTTCTTT

v_call: TRBV3-1/TRBV3-2
clone_size: .
cdr3_length: 13
d_call: .
j_call: TRBJ2-3
cdr3_aa: CASNTGGTDTQYF
cdr3_nt: TGTGCCAGCAACACGGGGGGCACAGATACGCAGTATTTT

v_call: TRBV18
clone_size: .
cdr3_length: 15
d_call: .
j_call: TRBJ2-7
cdr3_aa: CASSPRSGTIYEQYF
cdr3_nt: TGTGCCAGCTCACCACGTTCCGGGACAATCTACGAGCAGTACTTC

v_call: TRBV5-1
clone_size: .
cdr3_length: 15
d_call: .
j_call: TRBJ2-6
cdr3_aa: CASSFYLPGANVLTF
cdr3_nt: TGCGCCAGCAGCTTCTACCTTCCGGGGGCCAACGTCCTGACTTTC

v_call: TRBV11-1
clone_size: .
cdr3_length: 15
d_call: TRBD1
j_call: TRBJ2-7
cdr3_aa: CASSMGQGGYYEQYF
cdr3_nt: TGTGCCAGCAGCATGGGACAGGGGGGTTACTACGAGCAGTACTTC

v_call: TRBV4-2
clone_size: once
cdr3_length: 16
d_call: TRBD2
j_call: TRBJ2-1
cdr3_aa: CASAPAGGGSYNEQFF
cdr3_nt: TGTGCCAGCGCCCCAGCCGGGGGGGGCTCCTACAATGAGCAGTTCTTC

v_call: TRBV6-5
clone_size: .
cdr3_length: 16
d_call: TRBD1
j_call: TRBJ1-6
cdr3_aa: CASSSRQGSGNSPLHF
cdr3_nt: TGTGCCAGCAGTTCCCGACAGGGTTCAGGGAATTCACCCCTCCACTTT

v_call: TRBV10-3
clone_size: once
cdr3_length: 15
d_call: TRBD2
j_call: TRBJ2-5
cdr3_aa: CAISAGLAGLETQYF
cdr3_nt: TGTGCCATCAGTGCCGGACTAGCGGGGCTAGAGACCCAGTACTTC

v_call: TRBV7-3
clone_size: few
cdr3_length: 15
d_call: TRBD1
j_call: TRBJ2-1
cdr3_aa: CASSSDRGSFNEQFF
cdr3_nt: TGTGCCAGCAGCTCGGACAGGGGTAGTTTCAATGAGCAGTTCTTC

v_call: TRBV9
clone_size: .
cdr3_length: 16
d_call: TRBD1
j_call: TRBJ1-5
cdr3_aa: CASIVKTGFSCASQHF
cdr3_nt: TGTGCCAGCATCGTAAAGACAGGGTTCTCTTGTGCGTCCCAGCATTTT

v_call: TRBV12-3/TRBV12-4
clone_size: .
cdr3_length: 13
d_call: TRBD1
j_call: TRBJ1-4
cdr3_aa: CASSGRGLEKLFF
cdr3_nt: TGTGCCAGCAGCGGTAGGGGGCTCGAAAAACTGTTTTTT

v_call: TRBV6-5
clone_size: once
cdr3_length: 14
d_call: .
j_call: TRBJ1-2
cdr3_aa: CASSYSSAAGGYTF
cdr3_nt: TGTGCCAGCAGTTACTCGTCAGCGGCGGGAGGCTACACCTTC